Below, 5 T cell receptor beta chains from the same sample are listed, as sequenced in a study of T cells in Graves' hyperthyroidism and ophthalmopathy. Authors of the study amplified TCR beta CDR3 regions from RNA transcripts. Researchers ran a first-round RT-PCR on the TCR CDR3 using the HTBI primer set. TCRdb ran MiXCR on the multiplex PCR reads and lists one entry per CDR3 protein. The profile shows 200,000 to 250,000 distinct CDR3 sequences, roughly 15% of them singletons. Sequencing was done on a sample of blood. The receptors shown here come from a man aged 45 to 65 with Graves' hyperthyroidism.

The genes are TRBV25-1 and TRBJ2-7; 10 bases fit TRBD2. Germline CDR1 reads MGHDK; CDR2 reads SYGVNS. This CDR3 has 14 amino acids. Trimming removed 4 bases from V and 3 bases from J; junction bases left unmatched: 3. CDR3 nucleotide sequence: TGTGCCAGCAGTGCCGGGACTAGCGACTACGAGCAGTACTTC. It encodes CASSAGTSDYEQYF.

This clonotype was detected many times. The chain is built from TRBV6-2 or TRBV6-3 and TRBJ2-7; 10 bases map to TRBD2. V lost 7 bases to trimming and J lost 3 bases; unmatched junction nucleotides: 15. This CDR3 contains 17 residues. Per the germline V gene, CDR1 is MNHEY and CDR2 is SVGEGT. The CDR3 protein is CASTGSSGSALNYEQYF. The CDR3 DNA follows: TGTGCCAGCACAGGGTCTAGCGGGAGCGCTTTAAACTACGAGCAGTACTTC.

The genes are TRBV18 and TRBJ2-2, with D uncertain. Germline CDR1 and CDR2: KGHSH and LQKENI. V gave up 4 bases and J gave up 3 bases, with 6 bases separating them. The CDR3 length is 13 residues. Here the CDR3 DNA reads TGTGCCAGCTCACAGCCGTACACCGGGGAGCTGTTTTTT. Encoded protein: CASSQPYTGELFF.

This clonotype was detected only a few times. The rearrangement uses TRBV3-1 and TRBJ2-7; tentative D call: TRBD2 (6 bases). V dropped 0 bases and J dropped 0 bases, with 15 bases sitting between them. This CDR3 contains 17 residues. Germline CDR1 and CDR2: LGHDT and YNNKEL (reference sequence). CDR3 nucleotide sequence: TGTGCCAGCAGCCAAGATGGTTTGGGGCGGGGCTCCTACGAGCAGTACTTC. It specifies CASSQDGLGRGSYEQYF.

There are a few counts of this clonotype. J is TRBJ2-7 and V is TRBV4-1, with a possible D match to TRBD1 (5 bases). There are 13 residues in the CDR3. V was cut by 0 bases and J by 5 bases, with 8 bases left in between. Per germline, CDR1 MGHRA and CDR2 YSYEKL. In nucleotides, the CDR3 is TGCGCCAGCAGCCAAGATTGGGGCCACGAGCAGTACTTC. Protein product: CASSQDWGHEQYF.